The 2 T cell receptor beta chains listed next were all sequenced from one sample in a study of CD8+CD57+ T cells in acquired aplastic anemia. All patients picked for sequencing had shown, by flow cytometry, an expansion of CD8+CD57+ cells. The use of genomic DNA as template underpinned the TCR beta VDJ and CDR3 profiling. TCRdb re-analysed the reads in MiXCR, keeping a single row per CDR3 protein. The table includes roughly 280,000 distinct CDR3 sequences, approximately 57% detected once. Source material: sorted CD4+, CD8+, or CD8+CD57+ T cells (not recorded which) from PBMCs. These receptors were taken from a human donor with aplastic anemia.

This clonotype was picked up many times. This chain joins TRBV7-9 and TRBJ2-5; D call uncertain. V lost 1 base and J lost 5, with 8 bases in between. The CDR3 runs 13 residues. Germline V gene data show CDR1 as SEHNR and CDR2 as FQNEAQ (reference sequence). The CDR3 coding sequence is TGTGCCAGCAGCTTAGACGTTACGGAGACCCAGTACTTC. Protein: CASSLDVTETQYF. The full variable domain, completed using reference TRBV7-9 and TRBJ2-5, is DTGVSQNPRHKITKRGQNVTFRCDPISEHNRLYWYRQTLGQGPEFLTYFQNEAQLEKSRLLSDRFSAERPKGSFSTLEIQRTEQGDSAMYLCASSLDVTETQYFGPGTRLLVL.

This clonotype was recorded at least ten times. The chain employs TRBV20-1 and TRBJ1-1; the match to TRBD1 covers 8 bases. The V gene end was trimmed by 6 bases and the J gene end by 0 bases; junction bases not matched to a gene: 3. Germline-derived CDR1 and CDR2 are DFQATT and SNEGSKA (reference sequence). The CDR3 sequence is 13 residues long. In DNA, the CDR3 is TGCAGTGCGAACAGGGGGATGAACACTGAAGCTTTCTTT. Its translation: CSANRGMNTEAFF.